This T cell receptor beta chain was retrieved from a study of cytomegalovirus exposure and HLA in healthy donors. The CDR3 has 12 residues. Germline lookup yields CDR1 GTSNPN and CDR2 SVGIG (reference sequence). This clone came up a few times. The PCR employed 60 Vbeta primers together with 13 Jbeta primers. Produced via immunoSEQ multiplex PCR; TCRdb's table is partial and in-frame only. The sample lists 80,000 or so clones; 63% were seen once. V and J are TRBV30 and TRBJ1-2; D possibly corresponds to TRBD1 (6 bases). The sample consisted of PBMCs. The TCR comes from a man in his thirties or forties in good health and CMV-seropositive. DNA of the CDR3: TGTGCGGCGGACAGAATCAGCTATGGCTACACCTTC. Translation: CAADRISYGYTF.